Detailed here is one T cell receptor (beta chain). What it binds is unknown. The sample belongs to a study of graft-versus-host responses after intestinal transplantation. The V gene's germline CDR1 is LNHDA and CDR2 SQIVND (reference sequence). The CDR3 loop spans 15 amino acids. V lost 7 bases to trimming and J lost 2 bases, with 15 bases between them. Assay used: immunoSEQ multiplex PCR; TCRdb lists only in-frame clones, some missing. The data contain tens of thousands of clones, roughly 90% of them singletons. The specimen comprised unstimulated CD8+ T cells sorted from spleen or lymph node cells, sampled before transplant. The V call is TRBV19, the J call TRBJ1-5, with D perhaps matching TRBD1 (6 bases). The receptor's source is a human donor who was the organ donor for an intestinal transplant. Here the CDR3 DNA reads TGTGCCAGTAAGACAGAACAGGGTGGCAATCAGCCCCAGCATTTT. It is translated as CASKTEQGGNQPQHF. Full variable domain (rest looked up from reference TRBV19 and TRBJ1-5): DGGITQSPKYLFRKEGQNVTLSCEQNLNHDAMYWYRQDPGQGLRLIYYSQIVNDFQKGDIAEGYSVSREKKESFPLTVTSAQKNPTAFYLCASKTEQGGNQPQHFGDGTRLSIL.